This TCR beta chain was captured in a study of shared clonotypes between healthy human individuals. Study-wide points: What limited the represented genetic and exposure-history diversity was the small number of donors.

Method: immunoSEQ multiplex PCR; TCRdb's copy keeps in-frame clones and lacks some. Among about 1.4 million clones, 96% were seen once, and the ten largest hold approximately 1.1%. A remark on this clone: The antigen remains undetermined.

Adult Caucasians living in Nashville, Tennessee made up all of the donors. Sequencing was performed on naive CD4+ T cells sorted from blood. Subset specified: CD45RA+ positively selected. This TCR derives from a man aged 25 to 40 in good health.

The CDR3 protein is CASSLVIRSATSGNTIYF. The DNA for the CDR3 is TGTGCCAGCAGCTTGGTGATAAGGAGTGCGACATCTGGAAACACCATATATTTT. The chain recombines TRBV5-5 with TRBJ1-3, with D hard to call. This CDR3 has 18 residues. Germline CDR1 reads SGHKS; CDR2 reads YYEKEE (reference sequence). Between the trimmed V and J ends, which lost 0 bases and 1 base, there was a span of 17 bases.